What follows are 4 T cell receptor beta chains derived from one specimen sequenced in a study of blood T cell repertoires in COVID-19. Assay used: immunoSEQ multiplex PCR; TCRdb lists only in-frame clones, some missing. The sample holds 90,000 to 150,000 clones, more than 75% seen once. Sequenced input: peripheral blood. All receptors derive from a man aged 55 to 70 with acute or convalescent COVID-19.

This clone was counted between two and nine times. The chain is built from TRBV7-2 and TRBJ2-7, with 9 bases identical to TRBD2. V gave up 1 base and J gave up 6 bases; unmatched junction bases: 7. CDR3 length: 15 amino acids. Germline-derived CDR1 and CDR2 are SGHTA and FQGNSA. The CDR3 loop is CASSLDPAGGREQYF. For the CDR3, the DNA is TGTGCCAGCAGCTTAGACCCAGCGGGAGGACGCGAGCAGTACTTC.

V gene TRBV27 combines with J gene TRBJ1-1; TRBD1 might be the D (6 bases). In germline, CDR1 is MNHEY, CDR2 SMNVEV (reference sequence). This CDR3 has 15 amino acids. V gave up 5 bases and J gave up 3 bases, with 16 bases separating them. CDR3 in amino acids: CASSLGHPGDTEAFF. CDR3 DNA: TGTGCCAGCAGTCTGGGACACCCAGGAGACACTGAAGCTTTCTTT.

This clone appeared once. V is TRBV4-3 and J is TRBJ1-5; TRBD1 aligns across 9 bases. This CDR3 contains 16 residues. V was clipped by 0 bases and J by 6 bases; unmatched bases: 6. Germline CDR1 reads LGHNA; CDR2 reads YSLEER. In DNA, the CDR3 is TGCGCCAGCAGCCAAGATTGGACAGGGGATTTTCAGCCCCAGCATTTT. This encodes CASSQDWTGDFQPQHF.

This chain connects TRBV2 to TRBJ2-3; TRBD2 might be the D (7 bases). Germline loops: CDR1 SNHLY, CDR2 FYNNEI. V lost 6 bases to trimming and J lost 4 bases, with 14 bases between them. The CDR3 runs to 14 residues. CDR3 loop: CASSQGRVSDTQYF. The CDR3 DNA is TGTGCCAGCAGCCAGGGGAGGGTATCAGATACGCAGTATTTT.